The 29 T cell receptor beta chains given below trace back to one sample, sequenced in a study of response to subunit inactivated influenza vaccine. From the RT-PCR reads, TCRdb called clonotypes with MiXCR, one entry per CDR3 protein. The table lists 550,000 to 800,000 distinct CDR3 sequences, over 11% of them singletons. Source: PBMCs from blood, taken roughly 15 days before vaccination. These receptors all stem from a man aged 50 to 60 who received an inactivated influenza vaccine.

The gene calls are TRBV7-2 and TRBJ2-2; 8 positions agree with TRBD1. Germline CDR1 and CDR2: SGHTA and FQGNSA. Germline trimming cut 6 bases from V and 6 bases from J; bases unmatched to any gene: 6. This CDR3 is 14 amino acids long. The CDR3 DNA reads TGTGCCAGCAGAAGCAGGGGGCAAGCCGGGGAGCTGTTTTTT. It translates to CASRSRGQAGELFF.

The chain recombines TRBV6-1 with TRBJ2-3; unclear D gene. Germline V gene sequence: CDR1 MNHNS, CDR2 SASEGT. The CDR3 is made up of 15 amino acids. V was shortened by 7 bases and J by 1 base, with 15 bases between the two germline ends. The CDR3 DNA reads TGTGCCAGCACGCCGGGCTTCGTAGGCACAGATACGCAGTATTTT. Amino acids: CASTPGFVGTDTQYF.

This clonotype was seen a few times. V usage is TRBV16 and J usage is TRBJ1-1; 7 positions agree with TRBD1. The germline V gene has CDR1 KGHSY and CDR2 FQNENV. With V trimmed by 4 bases and J by 5 bases, 10 bases remained unmatched. The CDR3 is made up of 15 amino acids. The chain's CDR3 is CASSPNRGRGTEAFF. The CDR3 coding sequence is TGTGCCAGCAGCCCAAACAGGGGAAGAGGTACTGAAGCTTTCTTT.

This clonotype was counted a few times. The gene calls are TRBV11-2 and TRBJ2-7, with D possibly matching TRBD1 (6 bases). Germline V gene data show CDR1 as SGHAT and CDR2 as FQNNGV. The length of the CDR3 is 14 residues. Trimming left V 7 bases short and J 0 bases short, with 13 bases between. CDR3 sequence: CASNRDQVSYEQYF. CDR3 nucleotide sequence: TGTGCCAGCAACAGGGACCAAGTCTCCTACGAGCAGTACTTC.

The chain is built from TRBV20-1 and TRBJ2-1; 12 bases map to TRBD2. V trimming: 2 bases; J trimming: 9 bases; junction bases outside the gene matches: 11. The CDR3 contains 16 residues. Germline values: CDR1 DFQATT, CDR2 SNEGSKA (reference sequence). The CDR3 DNA reads TGCAGTGCTAGACAGTCGACTAGCGGGAGCCCGGGTGAGCAGTTCTTC. Its protein product is CSARQSTSGSPGEQFF.

This clonotype showed up just a few times. This chain links TRBV20-1 with TRBJ2-3, with no clear D. Germline CDR1 DFQATT, CDR2 SNEGSKA (reference sequence). Trimming stripped 5 bases from V and 2 bases from J, with 11 bases between. The CDR3 length is 13 residues. The CDR3 nucleotides read TGCAGTGCTTCCCCCCCGTCCACAGATACGCAGTATTTT. This gives the protein CSASPPSTDTQYF.

This clonotype has a count of ten or more. V and J are TRBV12-3 or TRBV12-4 and TRBJ2-1; D possibly corresponds to TRBD2 (5 bases). CDR3 length equals 13 residues. The V end lost 5 bases, the J end lost 2 bases, and 7 bases lay between the germline ends. The CDR3: CASSPSPYNEQFF. The CDR3 region has the DNA TGTGCCAGCAGTCCTAGCCCCTACAATGAGCAGTTCTTC.

The rearrangement links TRBV28 to TRBJ2-5; 9 bases match TRBD1. The CDR3 has 12 residues. V was pared by 7 bases and J by 8 bases, with 5 bases of the junction left unmatched. CDR1 is MDHEN and CDR2 is SYDVKM in the germline V gene. CDR3 loop: CASKDRGLTQYF. In DNA, the CDR3 is TGTGCCAGCAAAGACAGGGGGTTAACCCAGTACTTC.

The rearrangement joins TRBV7-6 to TRBJ2-7; 9 bases line up with TRBD1. The CDR3 consists of 15 residues. Germline V CDR1 and CDR2: SGHVS, FNYEAQ. After removal of 1 base from V and 6 bases from J, the junction contained 7 bases not matched to a gene. The chain's CDR3 is CASSLEGQGQGEQYF. As DNA, the CDR3 is TGTGCCAGCAGCTTAGAGGGACAGGGACAAGGCGAGCAGTACTTC.

This clonotype has a single count. The chain carries TRBV30 and TRBJ2-5; D is uncertain. Trimming took off 1 base at V and 5 bases at J, with 14 bases between the two ends. This CDR3 comprises 14 residues. CDR1 and CDR2 from the germline V gene are GTSNPN and SVGIG (reference sequence). CDR3 nucleotide sequence: TGTGCCTGGAGTGAAACTTCTTCAAGGGAGACCCAGTACTTC. The encoded protein is CAWSETSSRETQYF.

This clonotype occurred many times. The V and J genes are TRBV3-1 and TRBJ2-3; TRBD2 matches 9 bases. The junction had 8 bases not matched to a gene; V was cut back by 4 bases and J by 3 bases. CDR3 size: 16 residues. Per germline, CDR1 LGHDT and CDR2 YNNKEL (reference sequence). CDR3 sequence (DNA): TGTGCCAGCAGCCTTAGCGGGAGTGCCCGGACAGATACGCAGTATTTT. Its protein is CASSLSGSARTDTQYF.

The V gene is TRBV12-3 or TRBV12-4, the J gene TRBJ2-2; D remains ambiguous. CDR3 length: 18 residues. Trimming stripped 5 bases from V and 4 bases from J, with 23 bases between. Here the CDR3 DNA reads TGTGCCAGCAGTAACCACCAGATGCGTCCAATGGGCACCGGGGAGCTGTTTTTT. Amino acids: CASSNHQMRPMGTGELFF.

This clonotype was picked up a small number of times. V is TRBV20-1 and J is TRBJ2-3, with no clear D. Trimming pared 3 bases from V and 5 bases from J, leaving 15 bases between. This CDR3 comprises 14 residues. From germline, CDR1 is DFQATT and CDR2 SNEGSKA (reference sequence). CDR3 DNA sequence: TGCAGTGCTAGTAGGTGGGCCAATGAAGATACGCAGTATTTT. It translates to CSASRWANEDTQYF.

This chain uses TRBV6-2 or TRBV6-3 with TRBJ2-4, with D perhaps being TRBD1 or TRBD2 (5 bases each). Between the trimmed V and J ends, which lost 7 bases and 6 bases, there was a span of 19 bases. The germline CDR1 and CDR2 sequences are MNHEY and SVGEGT. The CDR3 is 15 amino acids. CDR3 in amino acids: CASTQGGRAGNIQYF. The CDR3 DNA follows: TGTGCCAGCACACAAGGAGGCAGGGCCGGAAACATTCAGTACTTC.

Only a few counts were recorded for this clonotype. This chain connects TRBV27 to TRBJ2-1; 9 positions agree with TRBD1. The trim removed 5 bases at V and 8 bases at J, leaving 13 bases unmatched. Germline CDR1 is MNHEY and CDR2 is SMNVEV (reference sequence). CDR3 length: 16 amino acids. The CDR3, as DNA: TGTGCCAGCAGTGCCCTACAGGGGGCGCGGGTACATGAGCAGTTCTTC. Translating gives CASSALQGARVHEQFF.

V is TRBV29-1 and J is TRBJ2-1, with D tentatively TRBD1 (6 bases). With 7 bases removed from V and 2 bases from J, the gap between germline ends came to 15 bases. This CDR3 has 14 residues. Germline lookup yields CDR1 SQVTM and CDR2 ANQGSEA. CDR3: CSGGQGKTYNEQFF. Written as DNA, the CDR3 is TGCAGCGGGGGCCAGGGGAAGACCTACAATGAGCAGTTCTTC.

This clonotype was counted only a few times. The CDR3 reads CSASREGNSPLHF. DNA of the CDR3: TGCAGTGCTAGTCGGGAGGGAAATTCACCCCTCCACTTT. The chain uses TRBV20-1 and TRBJ1-6; D unclear. This CDR3 spans 13 amino acids. V was pared by 3 bases and J by 7 bases, with 10 bases between. The V gene's germline CDR1 is DFQATT and CDR2 SNEGSKA (reference sequence).

The chain employs TRBV12-3 or TRBV12-4 and TRBJ2-3; D is possibly TRBD1 or TRBD2 (6 bases each). The CDR3 consists of 15 residues. Trimming removed 4 bases from V and 1 base from J, with 12 bases in between. The CDR3 region is CASSWGALRTDTQYF. Here the CDR3 DNA reads TGTGCCAGCAGTTGGGGGGCGCTACGCACAGATACGCAGTATTTT.

In its sample, this clonotype was seen a few times. The rearrangement joins TRBV7-2 to TRBJ1-2; D is unresolved. The CDR3 extends over 12 amino acids. The germline gives CDR1 SGHTA, CDR2 FQGNSA. Trimming left V 2 bases short and J 7 bases short, with 8 bases between. For the CDR3, the DNA is TGTGCCAGCAGCTTATATGCTAGTGGCTACACCTTC. Encoded protein: CASSLYASGYTF.

This clonotype has ten or more counts. The chain has TRBV5-6 and TRBJ1-1; D possibly corresponds to TRBD1 (5 bases). CDR3 length: 14 amino acids. Trimming stripped 4 bases from V and 2 bases from J, with 12 bases between. Germline values: CDR1 SGHDT, CDR2 YYEEEE. CDR3 nucleotides: TGTGCCAGCAGCCAGGGACTATCAAACACTGAAGCTTTCTTT. Protein product: CASSQGLSNTEAFF.

The chain links TRBV20-1 to TRBJ1-2, with unresolved D. Looked up from germline, CDR1 is DFQATT and CDR2 is SNEGSKA (reference sequence). V was clipped by 4 bases and J by 4 bases, with 13 bases between them. The CDR3 totals 13 residues. CDR3 nucleotides: TGCAGTGCTAAGTGGTCCCTGGGCTATGGCTACACCTTC. This encodes CSAKWSLGYGYTF.

This clonotype was observed many times. The chain uses TRBV24-1 and TRBJ2-1, with TRBD1 matching 7 bases. Trimming cost V 2 bases and J 3 bases; bases outside gene matches: 3. Germline CDR1 reads KGHDR; CDR2 reads SFDVKD. The CDR3 covers 15 residues. DNA of the CDR3: TGTGCCACCAGTGATTCGGGACAGATCTACAATGAGCAGTTCTTC. This encodes CATSDSGQIYNEQFF.

There are a few counts of this clonotype. The chain carries TRBV5-1 and TRBJ1-3, with TRBD1 as a possible D gene (6 bases). The ends were cut back, 5 bases at V and 0 bases at J, with 6 bases in the middle. Germline-derived CDR1 and CDR2 are SGHRS and YFSETQ. This CDR3 has 13 amino acids. In DNA, the CDR3 is TGCGCCAGCAGGGACAGCTCTGGAAACACCATATATTTT. Residues: CASRDSSGNTIYF. The variable domain in full, completed from reference TRBV5-1 and TRBJ1-3, reads KAGVTQTPRYLIKTRGQQVTLSCSPISGHRSVSWYQQTPGQGLQFLFEYFSETQRNKGNFPGRFSGRQFSNSRSEMNVSTLELGDSALYLCASRDSSGNTIYFGEGSWLTVV.

The chain carries TRBV4-2 and TRBJ2-4; D is undetermined. The ends were cut back, 0 bases at V and 2 bases at J, with 5 bases in the middle. The CDR3 runs 14 residues. From germline, CDR1 is LGHNA and CDR2 YNFKEQ. CDR3 DNA sequence: TGTGCCAGCAGCCAAGATTTTCCCAAAAACATTCAGTACTTC. Residues: CASSQDFPKNIQYF.

This clonotype was seen ten or more times. The V and J genes are TRBV5-1 and TRBJ2-5; D remains ambiguous. Germline CDR1 SGHRS, CDR2 YFSETQ. The CDR3 contains 13 residues. V was clipped by 4 bases and J by 2 bases, with 9 bases between them. DNA for the CDR3: TGCGCCAGCAGCGAAAAACCTCAAGAGACCCAGTACTTC. Protein: CASSEKPQETQYF. Full variable domain (rest looked up from reference TRBV5-1 and TRBJ2-5): KAGVTQTPRYLIKTRGQQVTLSCSPISGHRSVSWYQQTPGQGLQFLFEYFSETQRNKGNFPGRFSGRQFSNSRSEMNVSTLELGDSALYLCASSEKPQETQYFGPGTRLLVL.

The chain combines TRBV7-2 with TRBJ2-2; 12 nucleotides align to TRBD1. The CDR3 loop spans 17 amino acids. CDR1 is SGHTA, CDR2 FQGNSA, per germline. The junction had 8 bases not matched to a gene; V was cut back by 2 bases and J by 7 bases. CDR3 sequence (DNA): TGTGCCAGCAGCTTAACCCCGGGACAGGGGGCCTTCGGGGAGCTGTTTTTT. This gives the protein CASSLTPGQGAFGELFF.

CDR3 residues: CASSPTQGLTNYEQYF. CDR3 nucleotides: TGTGCCAGCTCACCCACACAAGGACTAACCAACTACGAGCAGTACTTC. The V call is TRBV18, the J call TRBJ2-7; tentatively, D is TRBD2 (6 bases). Germline CDR1 is KGHSH and CDR2 is LQKENI. V gave up 3 bases and J gave up 3 bases, with 18 bases separating them. The length of the CDR3 is 16 residues.

The chain joins TRBV7-9 to TRBJ1-1; TRBD1 is a possible D gene (6 bases). Trimming removed 2 bases at V and 8 bases at J, with 18 bases between. The CDR3 totals 15 residues. Germline V lookup: CDR1 SEHNR, CDR2 FQNEAQ (reference sequence). CDR3 amino acids: CASSLSGASGTEAFF. The CDR3 bases are TGTGCCAGCAGCTTATCCGGCGCATCCGGGACAGAAGCTTTCTTT.

This clonotype was seen more than once but under ten times. The chain links TRBV5-1 to TRBJ2-5, with D perhaps given as TRBD1 or TRBD2 (5 bases each). The CDR3 is 14 residues long. CDR1 is SGHRS, CDR2 YFSETQ, per germline. Trimming pared 4 bases from V and 5 bases from J, leaving 15 bases between. The CDR3 here is CASSTGTARETQYF. CDR3 nucleotide sequence: TGCGCCAGCAGCACCGGGACGGCCCGGGAGACCCAGTACTTC.